The rows below give T cell receptor beta chains drawn from one sample of a study of T cells after yellow fever vaccination. MiXCR, applied by TCRdb to the 5' RACE reads, yields one record per CDR3 protein. The sample lists a few hundred thousand distinct CDR3 sequences, approximately 3.9% occurring once. The sample consisted of PBMCs, taken 5 days after the yellow fever booster vaccination. All receptors derive from a man younger than 30 who received the YFV17D yellow fever vaccine. Each CDR3 is given with its conserved first and last residue. The order of the fields is CDR3 DNA, CDR3 protein, V gene, J gene, D gene, clone size. D genes are given only for firm matches. Rows give clone size only sometimes, using once, few, many, or a class for an expanded clone.

DNA: TGCGCCAGCAGCCTCGGGACAGAAAATCAGCCCCAGCATTTT
CDR3: CASSLGTENQPQHF
V: TRBV4-1
J: TRBJ1-5
D: TRBD1
size: -

DNA: TGTGCCAGCAGCGCCGGGACAAGCTCCTACGAGCAGTACTTC
CDR3: CASSAGTSSYEQYF
V: TRBV9
J: TRBJ2-7
D: -
size: few

DNA: TGTGCCAGCAGTTTAAGACTGGACTGGAGCGGGGGCCAAGAGACCCAGTACTTC
CDR3: CASSLRLDWSGGQETQYF
V: TRBV28
J: TRBJ2-5
D: TRBD2
size: few

DNA: TGTGCCAGCAGCTTAGAGCCAAACCGGGAATTCTTC
CDR3: CASSLEPNREFF
V: TRBV11-1
J: TRBJ2-1
D: -
size: -

DNA: TGTGCCAGCAGCTTGGTGGACAGGAGGGATTCACCCCTCCACTTT
CDR3: CASSLVDRRDSPLHF
V: TRBV5-6
J: TRBJ1-6
D: TRBD1
size: -

DNA: TGTGCCAGCAGCAAAAGGGGTTTTGGCCACAAAAACATTCAGTACTTC
CDR3: CASSKRGFGHKNIQYF
V: TRBV21-1
J: TRBJ2-4
D: -
size: few

DNA: TGTGCCAGCAGACCAACAGGGGCGCGAGGGGCCAACGTCCTGACTTTC
CDR3: CASRPTGARGANVLTF
V: TRBV5-6
J: TRBJ2-6
D: TRBD1
size: many

DNA: TGTGCCACCAGTGGCACTCTGAACACCGGGGAGCTGTTTTTT
CDR3: CATSGTLNTGELFF
V: TRBV24-1
J: TRBJ2-2
D: -
size: -

DNA: TGTGCCAGCAGCCCGCCGTCCCTCGGTGACCAGTACTTC
CDR3: CASSPPSLGDQYF
V: TRBV7-2
J: TRBJ2-5
D: -
size: many

DNA: TGTGCCAGCAGTATAAATTCCGGACAGGGAATGGAGACCCAGTACTTC
CDR3: CASSINSGQGMETQYF
V: TRBV7-9
J: TRBJ2-5
D: TRBD1
size: -

DNA: TGTGCCAGCAGTTTAGCAGCCAAAAACATTCAGTACTTC
CDR3: CASSLAAKNIQYF
V: TRBV28
J: TRBJ2-4
D: -
size: many

DNA: TGCGCCAGCAGCTTGGGTACAGGGGCGGACACCGGGGAGCTGTTTTTT
CDR3: CASSLGTGADTGELFF
V: TRBV5-1
J: TRBJ2-2
D: TRBD1
size: many

DNA: TGTGCCAGCAGTGGACTAGCGGTGCCGCAGTATTTT
CDR3: CASSGLAVPQYF
V: TRBV6-2/TRBV6-3
J: TRBJ2-3
D: TRBD2
size: many

DNA: TGTGCCAGCAGCCCCCAGGGGACAGGAAAAGCTTTCTTT
CDR3: CASSPQGTGKAFF
V: TRBV7-3
J: TRBJ1-1
D: TRBD1
size: many

DNA: TGCGCCAGCAGCTTGTGGGGTATCTCCTACAATGAGCAGTTCTTC
CDR3: CASSLWGISYNEQFF
V: TRBV5-1
J: TRBJ2-1
D: -
size: many

DNA: TGTGCCAGCAGTTACAACCTTCTTGATACGCAGTATTTT
CDR3: CASSYNLLDTQYF
V: TRBV6-2/TRBV6-3
J: TRBJ2-3
D: -
size: few

DNA: TGTGCCAGCAGTGATGGAGATACGCAGTATTTT
CDR3: CASSDGDTQYF
V: TRBV2
J: TRBJ2-3
D: -
size: few

DNA: TGTGCCAGCAGCCACTGGGATTCACCCCTCCACTTT
CDR3: CASSHWDSPLHF
V: TRBV7-6
J: TRBJ1-6
D: -
size: few

DNA: TGCGCCAGCAGTCTTCCCGGCCGGACATTCAAAAACATTCAGTACTTC
CDR3: CASSLPGRTFKNIQYF
V: TRBV23-1
J: TRBJ2-4
D: -
size: few

DNA: TGCGCCAGCAGCCAAGATACGCGGAGCTACTATGGCTACACCTTC
CDR3: CASSQDTRSYYGYTF
V: TRBV4-3
J: TRBJ1-2
D: -
size: few

DNA: TGTGCCAGCACCGACTTCCAGGGGAATGAAGCTTTCTTT
CDR3: CASTDFQGNEAFF
V: TRBV25-1
J: TRBJ1-1
D: -
size: few

DNA: TGCGCCAGCAGCGAAGGGGTCTTGGCTAATTCACCCCTCCACTTT
CDR3: CASSEGVLANSPLHF
V: TRBV5-1
J: TRBJ1-6
D: -
size: few

DNA: TGTGCCAGCAGACCGGGGCCCACTAGAGGCTACACCTTC
CDR3: CASRPGPTRGYTF
V: TRBV7-6
J: TRBJ1-2
D: -
size: -

DNA: TGTGCCAGCAGTTCACGCCAAACGGGGGAGGGGGCGAGAAGCGGCCAAGAGACCCAGTACTTC
CDR3: CASSSRQTGEGARSGQETQYF
V: TRBV27
J: TRBJ2-5
D: -
size: -

DNA: TGTGCCAGCAGTTTAAGGGGGCAAGACACTGAAGCTTTCTTT
CDR3: CASSLRGQDTEAFF
V: TRBV12-3/TRBV12-4
J: TRBJ1-1
D: TRBD1
size: -

DNA: TGCGCCAGCAGCTTGACAGTAGGCACAGATACGCAGTATTTT
CDR3: CASSLTVGTDTQYF
V: TRBV5-1
J: TRBJ2-3
D: -
size: many

DNA: TGTGCCAGCAGCTTAACTAAGGACACTGAAGCTTTCTTT
CDR3: CASSLTKDTEAFF
V: TRBV7-3
J: TRBJ1-1
D: -
size: many

DNA: TGTGCCAGCAGCCTAGGGGCGGGACTAGTCGAGGCAGATACGCAGTATTTT
CDR3: CASSLGAGLVEADTQYF
V: TRBV5-4
J: TRBJ2-3
D: TRBD2
size: -

DNA: TGTGCCACCAGTCCTCCCCGATACGGAAATGAGCAGTTCTTC
CDR3: CATSPPRYGNEQFF
V: TRBV24-1
J: TRBJ2-1
D: -
size: few

DNA: TGTGCCGTCGAGCGGGGGGGCCTCAACGAGCAGTACTTC
CDR3: CAVERGGLNEQYF
V: TRBV5-4
J: TRBJ2-7
D: TRBD2
size: many

DNA: TGCGCCAGCAGCCCGGGTGCGGGGAGTAATGAAAAACTGTTTTTT
CDR3: CASSPGAGSNEKLFF
V: TRBV4-3
J: TRBJ1-4
D: -
size: many